This T cell receptor beta chain comes out of a study of CD8+CD57+ T cells in acquired aplastic anemia. Study overall: Sorted CD4+ and CD8+ cells gave an average of roughly 3.3 ug of DNA. General study points: No significant difference in CD8+ Simpson's diversity was found between patients and controls.

A word on this clonotype: The antigen remains undetermined.

Selection for sequencing was limited to patients who had shown CD8+CD57+ cell expansion by flow cytometry. In all patients, the disease was severe acquired aplastic anemia. Untreated patients provided the blood samples, with no therapy given before sampling. The template for TCR beta VDJ and CDR3 sequence profiling was genomic DNA. In TCRdb, the reads were re-called with MiXCR into one record per CDR3 protein. The sample has about 160,000 distinct CDR3 sequences, about 50% seen once. This CDR3 is built from 12 residues. Germline-derived CDR1 and CDR2 are DFQATT and SNEGSKA (reference sequence). Trimming cost V 3 bases and J 8 bases; bases outside gene matches: 3.

V is TRBV20-1 and J is TRBJ2-1; 8 bases map to TRBD2. The sample consisted of sorted CD4+, CD8+, or CD8+CD57+ T cells (not recorded which) from PBMCs. This receptor was obtained from a human donor with aplastic anemia. The CDR3 loop reads CSASAGGYEQFF. In DNA, the CDR3 is TGCAGTGCTAGTGCGGGGGGCTATGAGCAGTTCTTC.